This T cell receptor (beta chain) was recorded in a study of cytomegalovirus exposure and HLA in healthy donors. Study-wide results and caveats: Accurate prediction of most subjects' HLA-A and HLA-B alleles from TCR beta sequences was reported. An Asian-associated ancestry cluster reportedly showed fewer N-insertions than the approximately 700-donor mean in a later analysis.

This CDR3 has 15 amino acids. V lost 2 bases and J lost 2, with 13 bases in between. Germline V gives CDR1 SGHRS, CDR2 YFSETQ. The PCR had 60 Vbeta and 13 Jbeta primers. In the authors' workflow: Unique TCR beta chains totaled roughly 81 million in a later count, with about 11 million of them shared. The data were produced by immunoSEQ multiplex PCR, yet TCRdb's version contains in-frame clones alone and is incomplete. The V and J calls and the clone size are those of that table, but D and trimming were determined from the DNA. The top ten clones hold roughly 4% of a sample with 80,000 to 100,000 clones, roughly 73% of them seen once. As regards this clone: No antigen is known for it.

Specimen: PBMCs. This sequence originates from a man aged 35-49 years in good health and CMV-seronegative. V is TRBV5-1 and J is TRBJ1-2; possible D gene TRBD1, 6 bases. CDR3 protein: CASSFLQGHNYGYTF. The CDR3 nucleotides read TGCGCCAGCAGCTTTTTACAGGGTCACAACTATGGCTACACCTTC.